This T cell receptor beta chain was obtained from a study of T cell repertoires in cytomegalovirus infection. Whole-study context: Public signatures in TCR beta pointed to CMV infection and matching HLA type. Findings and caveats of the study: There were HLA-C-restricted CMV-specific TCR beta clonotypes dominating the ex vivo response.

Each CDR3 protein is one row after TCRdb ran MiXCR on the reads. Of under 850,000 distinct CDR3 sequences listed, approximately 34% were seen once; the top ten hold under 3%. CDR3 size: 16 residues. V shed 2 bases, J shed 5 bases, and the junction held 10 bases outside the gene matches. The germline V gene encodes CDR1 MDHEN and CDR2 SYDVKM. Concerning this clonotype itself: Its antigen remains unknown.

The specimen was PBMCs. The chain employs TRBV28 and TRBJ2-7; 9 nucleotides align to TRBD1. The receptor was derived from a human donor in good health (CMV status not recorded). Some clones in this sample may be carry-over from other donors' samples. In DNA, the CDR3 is TGTGCCAGCAGTTTACCCCCTCCCCGGGACAGGGACGAGCAGTACTTC. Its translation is CASSLPPPRDRDEQYF. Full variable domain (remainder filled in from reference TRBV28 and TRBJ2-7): DVKVTQSSRYLVKRTGEKVFLECVQDMDHENMFWYRQDPGLGLRLIYFSYDVKMKEKGDIPEGYSVSREKKERFSLILESASTNQTSMYLCASSLPPPRDRDEQYFGPGTRLTVT.